Sequencing of this T cell receptor beta chain was carried out in a study of T cells in Graves' hyperthyroidism and ophthalmopathy. The germline CDR1 and CDR2 sequences are LNHDA and SQIVND (reference sequence). The germline V and J ends were trimmed by 6 bases and 4 bases, with 15 bases remaining between them. The CDR3 loop spans 14 amino acids. Researchers amplified the TCR beta CDR3 regions from RNA transcripts. In the first-round RT-PCR of the TCR CDR3, the HTBI primer set was used. MiXCR, applied by TCRdb to the multiplex PCR reads, yields one record per CDR3 protein. The repertoire holds around 420,000 distinct CDR3 sequences, roughly an eighth seen once, with about 5% in the top ten. On the basis of clinical symptoms, serum thyroxine and TRAb, thyroid ultrasound and orbital computed tomography, diagnoses were made.

This receptor was taken from a woman aged 18-29 years with Graves' hyperthyroidism. Source material: blood. The gene calls are TRBV19 and TRBJ1-1; tentative D call: TRBD1 (5 bases). CDR3 sequence reads: CASRYDSLITEAFF. The CDR3 DNA reads TGTGCCAGTAGATACGACAGCCTTATCACTGAAGCTTTCTTT.